Below, one TCR beta chain is given with its context. Its antigen is unidentified. The sample has other DNA sequences that encode this CDR3 too. CDR1 and CDR2 from the germline V gene are SEHNR and FQNEAQ (reference sequence). CDR3 length equals 15 residues. With V trimmed by 1 base and J by 2 bases, 2 bases remained unmatched. The sample belongs to a study of beta chain features in type 1 diabetes. Study outcomes and limitations: PCR might favor shorter templates, but any such skew would affect patients and controls equally. VDJ junctions from type 1 diabetes patients carried fewer insertions and larger deletions. Cells carrying high TCR expression could end up over-represented when cDNA is sequenced. Moderate but significant shortening of TCRB CDR3s was recorded in all four CD4+ subsets from Type 1 diabetes patients.

CD45RO/CCR7/CD25/CD127/CD95/CD27 separated CD4+ naive, central memory, regulatory and stem cell-like memory cells by sorting. The sequenced template was cDNA made from the entire isolated RNA. Libraries were prepared by immunoSEQ multiplex PCR; TCRdb keeps only in-frame clonotypes and omits some of them. The sample records 600,000 to 700,000 clones, around 11% being singletons. Sequencing input: naive CD4+ T cells from blood. The chain links TRBV7-9 to TRBJ2-1; 7 nucleotides match TRBD1. The sequence was collected from a young man with type 1 diabetes. CDR3 nucleotides: TGTGCCAGCAGCTTAGGACAGGGAACCTACAATGAGCAGTTCTTC. It encodes CASSLGQGTYNEQFF.